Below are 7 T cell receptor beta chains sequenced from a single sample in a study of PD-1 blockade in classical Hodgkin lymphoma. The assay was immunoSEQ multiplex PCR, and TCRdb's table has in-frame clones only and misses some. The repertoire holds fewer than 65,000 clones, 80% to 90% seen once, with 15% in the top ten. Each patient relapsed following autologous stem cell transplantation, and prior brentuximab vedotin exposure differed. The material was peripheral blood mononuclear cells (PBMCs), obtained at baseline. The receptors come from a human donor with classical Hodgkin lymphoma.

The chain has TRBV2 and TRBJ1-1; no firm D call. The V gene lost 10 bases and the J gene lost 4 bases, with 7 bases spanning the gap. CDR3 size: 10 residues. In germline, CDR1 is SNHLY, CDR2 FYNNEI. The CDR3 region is CATVSTEAFF. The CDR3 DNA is TGTGCCACGGTGAGCACTGAAGCTTTCTTT.

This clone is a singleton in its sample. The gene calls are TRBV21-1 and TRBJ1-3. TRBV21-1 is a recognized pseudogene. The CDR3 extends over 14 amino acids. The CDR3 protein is CASRLGKTGNTIYF. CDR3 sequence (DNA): TGTGCCAGCAGACTGGGAAAAACTGGAAACACCATATATTTT.

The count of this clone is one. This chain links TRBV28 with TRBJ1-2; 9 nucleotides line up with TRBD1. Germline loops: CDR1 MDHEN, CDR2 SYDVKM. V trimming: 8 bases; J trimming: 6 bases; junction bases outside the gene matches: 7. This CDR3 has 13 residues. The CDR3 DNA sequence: TGTGCCAGCCCTTCTAGGACAGGGGATGGCTACACCTTC. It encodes CASPSRTGDGYTF.

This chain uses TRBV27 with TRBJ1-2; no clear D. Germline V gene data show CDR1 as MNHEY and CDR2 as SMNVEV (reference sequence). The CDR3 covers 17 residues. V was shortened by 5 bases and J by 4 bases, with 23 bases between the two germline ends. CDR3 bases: TGTGCCAGCAGTCCGTCCCGATGGGCCGTTCCGACCTATGGCTACACCTTC. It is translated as CASSPSRWAVPTYGYTF.

The CDR3 sequence is CASSPPGPEAFF. DNA of the CDR3: TGCGCCAGCAGCCCACCAGGTCCGGAAGCTTTCTTT. This chain joins TRBV5-1 and TRBJ1-1; unclear D gene. The CDR3 runs to 12 residues. With 4 bases removed from V and 8 bases from J, the gap between germline ends came to 12 bases. Germline loops: CDR1 SGHRS, CDR2 YFSETQ.

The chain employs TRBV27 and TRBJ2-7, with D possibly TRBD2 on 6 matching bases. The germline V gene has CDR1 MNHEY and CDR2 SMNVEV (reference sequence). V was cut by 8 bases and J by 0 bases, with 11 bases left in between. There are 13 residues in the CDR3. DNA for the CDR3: TGTGCCAGCGGGAGGACTATCTCCTACGAGCAGTACTTC. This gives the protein CASGRTISYEQYF.

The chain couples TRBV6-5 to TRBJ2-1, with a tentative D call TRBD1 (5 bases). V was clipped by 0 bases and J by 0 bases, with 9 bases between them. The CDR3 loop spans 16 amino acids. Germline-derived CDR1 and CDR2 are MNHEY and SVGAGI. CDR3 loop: CASSYSSRGSYNEQFF. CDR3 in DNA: TGTGCCAGCAGTTACTCATCTAGGGGCTCCTACAATGAGCAGTTCTTC.